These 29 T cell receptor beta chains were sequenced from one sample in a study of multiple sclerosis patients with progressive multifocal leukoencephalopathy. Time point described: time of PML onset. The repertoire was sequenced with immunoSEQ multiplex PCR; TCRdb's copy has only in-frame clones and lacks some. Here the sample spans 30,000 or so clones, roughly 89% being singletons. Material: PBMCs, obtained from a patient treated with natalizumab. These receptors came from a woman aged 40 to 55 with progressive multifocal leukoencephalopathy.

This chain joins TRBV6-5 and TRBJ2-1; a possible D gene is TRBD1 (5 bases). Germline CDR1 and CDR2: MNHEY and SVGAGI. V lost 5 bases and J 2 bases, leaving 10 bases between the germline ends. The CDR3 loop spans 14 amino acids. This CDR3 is CASSGQGPYNEQFF. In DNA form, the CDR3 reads TGTGCCAGCAGTGGACAAGGCCCCTACAATGAGCAGTTCTTC.

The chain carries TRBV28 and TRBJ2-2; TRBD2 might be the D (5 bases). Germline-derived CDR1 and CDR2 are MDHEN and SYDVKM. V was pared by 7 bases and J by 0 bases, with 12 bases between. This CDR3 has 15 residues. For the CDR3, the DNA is TGTGCCAGCACATTAGAGGGCCCGAACACCGGGGAGCTGTTTTTT. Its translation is CASTLEGPNTGELFF.

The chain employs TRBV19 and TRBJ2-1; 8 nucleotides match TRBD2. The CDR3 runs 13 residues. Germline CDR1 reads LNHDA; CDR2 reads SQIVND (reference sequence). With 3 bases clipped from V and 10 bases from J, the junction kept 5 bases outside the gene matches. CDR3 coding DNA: TGTGCCAGTAGTATCGGGACTAGTTACGAGCAGTTCTTC. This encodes CASSIGTSYEQFF.

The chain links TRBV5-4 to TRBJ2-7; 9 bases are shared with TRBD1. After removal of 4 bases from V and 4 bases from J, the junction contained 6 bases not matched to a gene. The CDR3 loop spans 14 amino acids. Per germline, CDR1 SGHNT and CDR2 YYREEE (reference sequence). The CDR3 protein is CASSRGQGLYEQYF. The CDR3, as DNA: TGTGCCAGCAGCCGCGGACAGGGGCTTTACGAGCAGTACTTC. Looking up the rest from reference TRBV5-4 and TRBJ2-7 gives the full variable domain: ETGVTQSPTHLIKTRGQQVTLRCSSQSGHNTVSWYQQALGQGPQFIFQYYREEENGRGNFPPRFSGLQFPNYSSELNVNALELDDSALYLCASSRGQGLYEQYFGPGTRLTVT.

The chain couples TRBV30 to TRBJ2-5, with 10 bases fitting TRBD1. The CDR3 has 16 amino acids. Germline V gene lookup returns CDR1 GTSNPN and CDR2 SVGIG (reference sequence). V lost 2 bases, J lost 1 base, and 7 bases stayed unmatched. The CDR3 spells CAWSSRTGGFQETQYF. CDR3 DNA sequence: TGTGCCTGGAGTTCCCGGACAGGGGGATTCCAAGAGACCCAGTACTTC.

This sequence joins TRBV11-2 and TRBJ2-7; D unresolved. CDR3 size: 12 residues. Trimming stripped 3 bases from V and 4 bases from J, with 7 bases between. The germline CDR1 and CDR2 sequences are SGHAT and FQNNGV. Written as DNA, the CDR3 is TGTGCCAGCAGCTTCGGGTCATACGAGCAGTACTTC. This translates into CASSFGSYEQYF.

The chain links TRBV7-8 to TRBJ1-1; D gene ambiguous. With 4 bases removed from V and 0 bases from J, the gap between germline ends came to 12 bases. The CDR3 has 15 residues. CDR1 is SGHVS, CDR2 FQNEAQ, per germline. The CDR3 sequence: CASSYTTNMNTEAFF. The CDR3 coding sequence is TGTGCCAGCAGCTACACTACAAACATGAACACTGAAGCTTTCTTT.

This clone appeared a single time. The DNA for the CDR3 is TGTGCCAGCAAGGGGGGCACTGAAGCTTTCTTT. Amino acid sequence: CASKGGTEAFF. V is TRBV25-1 and J is TRBJ1-1; D perhaps matches TRBD1 (6 bases). Germline CDR1 reads MGHDK; CDR2 reads SYGVNS. The CDR3 extends over 11 amino acids. V gave up 7 bases and J gave up 4 bases, with 7 bases separating them.

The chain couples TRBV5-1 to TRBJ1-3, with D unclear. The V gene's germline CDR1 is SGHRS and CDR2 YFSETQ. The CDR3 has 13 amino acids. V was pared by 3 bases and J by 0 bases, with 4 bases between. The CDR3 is CASSSYSGNTIYF. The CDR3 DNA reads TGCGCCAGCAGCTCCTACTCTGGAAACACCATATATTTT.

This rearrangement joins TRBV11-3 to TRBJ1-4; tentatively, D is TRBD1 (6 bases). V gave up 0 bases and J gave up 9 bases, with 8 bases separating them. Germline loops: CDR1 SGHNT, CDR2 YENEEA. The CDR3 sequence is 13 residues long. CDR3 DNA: TGTGCCAGCAGCTTAGATACAGGGAAAAAACTGTTTTTT. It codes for CASSLDTGKKLFF.

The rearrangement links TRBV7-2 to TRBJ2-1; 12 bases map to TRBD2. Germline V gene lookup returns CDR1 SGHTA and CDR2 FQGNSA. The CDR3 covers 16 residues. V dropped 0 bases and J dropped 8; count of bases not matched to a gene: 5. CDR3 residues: CASSLAASGGAYEQFF. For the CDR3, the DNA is TGTGCCAGCAGCTTAGCGGCTAGCGGGGGGGCTTATGAGCAGTTCTTC.

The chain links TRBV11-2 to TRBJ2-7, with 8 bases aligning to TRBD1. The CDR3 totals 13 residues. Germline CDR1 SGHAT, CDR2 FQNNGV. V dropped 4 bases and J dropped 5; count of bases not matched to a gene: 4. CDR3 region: CASSSTTGDEQYF. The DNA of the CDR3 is TGTGCCAGCAGCTCGACGACAGGGGACGAGCAGTACTTC.

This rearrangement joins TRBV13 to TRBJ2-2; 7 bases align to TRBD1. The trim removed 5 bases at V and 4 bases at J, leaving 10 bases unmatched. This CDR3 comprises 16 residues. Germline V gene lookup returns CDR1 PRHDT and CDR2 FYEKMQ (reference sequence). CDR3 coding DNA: TGTGCCAGCAGCGGAACAGGGGTGGGAGTCACCGGGGAGCTGTTTTTT. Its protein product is CASSGTGVGVTGELFF.

The CDR3 DNA reads TGTGCCAGCAGCCCCCCGGGACACATCTCTGGAAACACCATATATTTT. As protein: CASSPPGHISGNTIYF. The chain has TRBV7-2 and TRBJ1-3, with a possible D match to TRBD1 (6 bases). The V and J ends lost 5 bases and 0 bases respectively, with 14 bases between them. CDR3 size: 16 residues. Germline values: CDR1 SGHTA, CDR2 FQGNSA. Supplemented by reference TRBV7-2 and TRBJ1-3, the full variable domain reads GAGVSQSPSNKVTEKGKDVELRCDPISGHTALYWYRQSLGQGLEFLIYFQGNSAPDKSGLPSDRFSAERTGGSVSTLTIQRTQQEDSAVYLCASSPPGHISGNTIYFGEGSWLTVV.

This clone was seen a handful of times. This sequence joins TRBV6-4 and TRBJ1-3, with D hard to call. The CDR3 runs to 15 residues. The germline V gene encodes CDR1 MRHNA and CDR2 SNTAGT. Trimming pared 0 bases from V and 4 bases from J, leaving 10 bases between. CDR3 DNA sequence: TGTGCCAGCAGTGACTCGAGGACGGGGGGAAACACCATATATTTT. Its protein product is CASSDSRTGGNTIYF.

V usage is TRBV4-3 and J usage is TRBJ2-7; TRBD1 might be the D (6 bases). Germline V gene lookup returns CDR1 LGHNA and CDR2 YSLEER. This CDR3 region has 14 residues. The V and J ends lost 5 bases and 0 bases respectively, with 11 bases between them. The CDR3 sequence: CASSRQASSYEQYF. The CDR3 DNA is TGCGCCAGCAGCAGACAGGCAAGCTCCTACGAGCAGTACTTC.

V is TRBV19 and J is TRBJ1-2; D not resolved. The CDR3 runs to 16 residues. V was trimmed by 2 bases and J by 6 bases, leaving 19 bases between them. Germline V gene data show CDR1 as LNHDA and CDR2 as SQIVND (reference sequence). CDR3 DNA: TGTGCCAGTAGTATAATAGCAGGAGGCGGCGAACATGGCTACACCTTC. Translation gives CASSIIAGGGEHGYTF.

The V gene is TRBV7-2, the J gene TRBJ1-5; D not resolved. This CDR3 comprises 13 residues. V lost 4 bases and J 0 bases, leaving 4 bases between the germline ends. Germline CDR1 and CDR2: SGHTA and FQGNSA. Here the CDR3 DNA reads TGTGCCAGCAGCTCTGATAGCAATCAGCCCCAGCATTTT. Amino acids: CASSSDSNQPQHF.

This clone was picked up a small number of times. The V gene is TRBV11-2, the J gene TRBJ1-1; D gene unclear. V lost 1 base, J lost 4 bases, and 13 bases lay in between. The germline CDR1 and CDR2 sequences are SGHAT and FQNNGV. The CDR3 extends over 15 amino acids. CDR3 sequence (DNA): TGTGCCAGCAGCTTAGGTCCGGCCTGGGGCACTGAAGCTTTCTTT. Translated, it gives CASSLGPAWGTEAFF.

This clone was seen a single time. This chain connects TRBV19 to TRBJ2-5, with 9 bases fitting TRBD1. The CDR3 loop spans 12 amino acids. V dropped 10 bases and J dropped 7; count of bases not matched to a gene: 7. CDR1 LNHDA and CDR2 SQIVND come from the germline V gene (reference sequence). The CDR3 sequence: CATRDREMTQYF. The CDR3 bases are TGTGCCACCCGGGACAGGGAGATGACCCAGTACTTC.

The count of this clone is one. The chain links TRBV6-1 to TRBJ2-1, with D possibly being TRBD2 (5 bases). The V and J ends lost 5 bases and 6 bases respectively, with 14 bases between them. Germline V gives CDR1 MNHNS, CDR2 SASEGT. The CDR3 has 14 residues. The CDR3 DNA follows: TGTGCCAGCAGTCCCCCTCCTCGGGGCAATGAGCAGTTCTTC. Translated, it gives CASSPPPRGNEQFF.

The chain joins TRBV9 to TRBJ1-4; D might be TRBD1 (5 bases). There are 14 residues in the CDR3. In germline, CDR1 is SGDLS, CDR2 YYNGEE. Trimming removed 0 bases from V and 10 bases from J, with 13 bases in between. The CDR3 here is CASSVGRDSAKLFF. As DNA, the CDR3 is TGTGCCAGCAGCGTAGGGAGGGACTCGGCAAAACTGTTTTTT.

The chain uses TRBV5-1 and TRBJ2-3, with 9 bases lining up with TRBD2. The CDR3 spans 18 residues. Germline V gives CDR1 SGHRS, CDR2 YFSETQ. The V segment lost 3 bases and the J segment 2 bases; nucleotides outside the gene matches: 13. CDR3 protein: CASSWRRGGARATDTQYF. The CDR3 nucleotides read TGCGCCAGCAGCTGGAGGCGCGGGGGGGCGCGTGCCACAGATACGCAGTATTTT.

The CDR3 DNA follows: TGTGCCAGCTCAACACTAGCGGAAAGCACAGATACGCAGTATTTT. This sequence encodes CASSTLAESTDTQYF. This chain links TRBV18 with TRBJ2-3; 8 nucleotides line up with TRBD2. Germline loops: CDR1 KGHSH, CDR2 LQKENI. The CDR3 sequence is 15 residues long. Unmatched junction bases numbered 4, after V lost 5 bases and J lost 0 bases.

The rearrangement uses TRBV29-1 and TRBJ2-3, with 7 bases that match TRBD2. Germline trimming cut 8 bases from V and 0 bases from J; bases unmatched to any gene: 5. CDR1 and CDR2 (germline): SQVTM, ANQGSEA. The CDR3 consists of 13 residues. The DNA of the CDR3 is TGCAGCCTCCAGCGGGATAGCACAGATACGCAGTATTTT. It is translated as CSLQRDSTDTQYF.

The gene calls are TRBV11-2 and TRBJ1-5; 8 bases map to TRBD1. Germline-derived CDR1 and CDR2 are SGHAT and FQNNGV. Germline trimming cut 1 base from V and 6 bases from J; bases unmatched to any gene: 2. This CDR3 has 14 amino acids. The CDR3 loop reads CASSLGTGFQPQHF. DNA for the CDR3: TGTGCCAGCAGCTTAGGGACAGGGTTTCAGCCCCAGCATTTT.

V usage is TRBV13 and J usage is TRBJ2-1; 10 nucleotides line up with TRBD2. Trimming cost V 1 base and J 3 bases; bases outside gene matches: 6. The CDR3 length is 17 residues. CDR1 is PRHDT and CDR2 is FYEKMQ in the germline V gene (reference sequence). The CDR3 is CASSLVPGLARYNEQFF. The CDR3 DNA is TGTGCCAGCAGCTTAGTCCCGGGACTAGCGCGCTACAATGAGCAGTTCTTC.

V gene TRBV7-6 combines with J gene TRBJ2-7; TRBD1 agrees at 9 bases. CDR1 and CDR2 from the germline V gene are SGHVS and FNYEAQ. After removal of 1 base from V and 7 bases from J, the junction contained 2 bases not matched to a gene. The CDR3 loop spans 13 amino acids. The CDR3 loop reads CASSLDRGREQYF. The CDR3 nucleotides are TGTGCCAGCAGCTTAGACAGGGGGCGGGAGCAGTACTTC.

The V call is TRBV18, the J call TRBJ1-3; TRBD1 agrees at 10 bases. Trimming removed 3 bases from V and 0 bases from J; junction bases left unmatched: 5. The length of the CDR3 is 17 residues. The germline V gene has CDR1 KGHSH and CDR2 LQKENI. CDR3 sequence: CASSPSGTGDSGNTIYF. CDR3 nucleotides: TGTGCCAGCTCACCTTCCGGGACAGGGGACTCTGGAAACACCATATATTTT.